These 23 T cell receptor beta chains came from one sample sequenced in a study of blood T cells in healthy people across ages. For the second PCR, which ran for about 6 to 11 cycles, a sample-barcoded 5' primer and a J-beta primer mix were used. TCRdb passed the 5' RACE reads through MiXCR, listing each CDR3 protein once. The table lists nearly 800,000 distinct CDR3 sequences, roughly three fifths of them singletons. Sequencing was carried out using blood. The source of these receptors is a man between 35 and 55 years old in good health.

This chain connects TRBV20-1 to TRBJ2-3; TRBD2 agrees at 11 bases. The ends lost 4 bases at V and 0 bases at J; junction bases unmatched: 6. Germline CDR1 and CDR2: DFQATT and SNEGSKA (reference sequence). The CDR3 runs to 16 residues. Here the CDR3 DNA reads TGCAGTGCTACGCCGGTAGCGGGGGGGAGCACAGATACGCAGTATTTT. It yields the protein CSATPVAGGSTDTQYF.

The CDR3 nucleotides read TGTGCCAGCAGTCCTAGCGGGGGGTACCAAGAGACCCAGTACTTC. This gives the protein CASSPSGGYQETQYF. The chain has TRBV28 and TRBJ2-5, with 11 bases aligning to TRBD2. The CDR3 totals 15 residues. The V gene's germline CDR1 is MDHEN and CDR2 SYDVKM. The J segment lost 0 bases and the V segment lost 5 bases, leaving 2 bases of the junction unmatched.

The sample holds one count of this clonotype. The CDR3 sequence: CASSQVRDSSYEQYF. As DNA, the CDR3 is TGCGCCAGCAGCCAAGTCAGGGACAGCTCCTACGAGCAGTACTTC. The V and J genes are TRBV4-1 and TRBJ2-7; TRBD1 aligns across 7 bases. Looked up from germline, CDR1 is MGHRA and CDR2 is YSYEKL. V lost 1 base to trimming and J lost 0 bases; unmatched junction nucleotides: 3. The CDR3 spans 15 residues.

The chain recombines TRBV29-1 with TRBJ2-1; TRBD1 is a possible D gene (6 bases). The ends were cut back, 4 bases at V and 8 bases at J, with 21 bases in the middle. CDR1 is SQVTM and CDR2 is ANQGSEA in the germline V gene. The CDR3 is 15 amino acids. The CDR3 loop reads CSVAGWASGGDEQFF. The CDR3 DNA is TGCAGCGTTGCGGGCTGGGCTAGTGGGGGCGATGAGCAGTTCTTC.

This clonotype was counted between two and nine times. DNA of the CDR3: TGTGCCAGCAGTATAGCGGGGGGGCGTCAAGAGACCCAGTACTTC. Its protein is CASSIAGGRQETQYF. J is TRBJ2-5 and V is TRBV6-5; 11 bases are shared with TRBD2. This CDR3 is 15 amino acids long. J gave up 2 bases and V 5 bases, and 4 bases lay outside the gene matches. The germline gives CDR1 MNHEY, CDR2 SVGAGI.

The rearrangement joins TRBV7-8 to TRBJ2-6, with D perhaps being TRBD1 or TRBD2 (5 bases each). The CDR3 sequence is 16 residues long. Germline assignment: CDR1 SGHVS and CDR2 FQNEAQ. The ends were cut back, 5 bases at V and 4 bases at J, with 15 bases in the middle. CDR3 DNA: TGTGCCAGCAGCCTCATTAGAGGGGACGGGGCCAACGTCCTGACTTTC. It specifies CASSLIRGDGANVLTF. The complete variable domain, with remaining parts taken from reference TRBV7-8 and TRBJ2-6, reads GAGVSQSPRYKVAKRGQDVALRCDPISGHVSLFWYQQALGQGPEFLTYFQNEAQLDKSGLPSDRFFAERPEGSVSTLKIQRTQQEDSAVYLCASSLIRGDGANVLTFGAGSRLTVL.

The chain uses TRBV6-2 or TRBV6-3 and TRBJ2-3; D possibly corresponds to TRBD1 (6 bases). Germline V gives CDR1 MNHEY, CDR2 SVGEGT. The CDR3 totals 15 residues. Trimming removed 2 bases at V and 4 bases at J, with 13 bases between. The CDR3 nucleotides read TGTGCCAGCAGTTACCCCACAGGGCGCGCAGATACGCAGTATTTT. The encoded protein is CASSYPTGRADTQYF.

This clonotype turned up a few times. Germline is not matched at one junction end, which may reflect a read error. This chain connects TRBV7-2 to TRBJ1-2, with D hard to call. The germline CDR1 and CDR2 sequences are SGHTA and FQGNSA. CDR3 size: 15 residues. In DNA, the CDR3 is TGTGCCAGCAGCTTAGGAGTTCAGGTTAACTATGACTACACCTTC. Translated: CASSLGVQVNYDYTF.

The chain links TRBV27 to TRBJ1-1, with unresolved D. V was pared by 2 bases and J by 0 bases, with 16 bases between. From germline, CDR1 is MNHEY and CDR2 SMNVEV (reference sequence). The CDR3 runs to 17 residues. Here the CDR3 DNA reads TGTGCCAGCAGTTTAGGCCCTGGTGGAGCCATGAACACTGAAGCTTTCTTT. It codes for CASSLGPGGAMNTEAFF.

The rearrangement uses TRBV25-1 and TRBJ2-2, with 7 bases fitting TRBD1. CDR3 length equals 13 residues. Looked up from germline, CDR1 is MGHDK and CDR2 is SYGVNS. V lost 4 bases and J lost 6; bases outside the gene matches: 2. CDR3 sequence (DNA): TGTGCCAGCAGTGCAACAGGGGCCGGGGAGCTGTTTTTT. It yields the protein CASSATGAGELFF.

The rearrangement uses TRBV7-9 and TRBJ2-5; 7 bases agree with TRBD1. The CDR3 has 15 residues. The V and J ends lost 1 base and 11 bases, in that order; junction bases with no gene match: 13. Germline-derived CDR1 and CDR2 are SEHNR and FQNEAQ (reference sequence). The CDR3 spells CASSLGTGIDNEQYF. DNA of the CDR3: TGTGCCAGCAGCTTAGGGACAGGTATTGACAATGAGCAGTACTTC.

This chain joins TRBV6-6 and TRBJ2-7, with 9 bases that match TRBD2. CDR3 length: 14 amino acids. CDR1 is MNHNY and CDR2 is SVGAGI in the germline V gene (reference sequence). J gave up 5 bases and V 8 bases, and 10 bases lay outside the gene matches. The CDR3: CASAGAGGSHEQYF. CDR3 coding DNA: TGTGCCAGCGCGGGAGCGGGAGGATCCCACGAGCAGTACTTC.

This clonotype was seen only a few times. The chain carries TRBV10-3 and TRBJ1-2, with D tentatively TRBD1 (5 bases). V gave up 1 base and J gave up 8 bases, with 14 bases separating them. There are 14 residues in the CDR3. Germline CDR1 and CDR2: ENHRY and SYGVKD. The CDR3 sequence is CAISELPFQGGYTF. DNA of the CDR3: TGTGCCATCAGTGAGTTGCCCTTCCAGGGCGGCTACACCTTC.

CDR3 residues: CASSPEGTGLTPLHF. In DNA, the CDR3 is TGCGCCAGCAGCCCCGAAGGGACAGGGTTGACACCCCTCCACTTT. This chain uses TRBV5-1 with TRBJ1-6; 9 nucleotides align to TRBD1. Trimming at V came to 4 bases and at J to 11 bases, leaving 10 bases not matched to a gene. The CDR3 has 15 amino acids. Germline CDR1 is SGHRS and CDR2 is YFSETQ.

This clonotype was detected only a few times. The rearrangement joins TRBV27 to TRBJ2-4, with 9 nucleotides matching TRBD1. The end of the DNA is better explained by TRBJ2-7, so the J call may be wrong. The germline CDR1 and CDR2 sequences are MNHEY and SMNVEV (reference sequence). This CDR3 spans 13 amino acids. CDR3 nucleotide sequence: TGTGCCAGCAGCAAACAGGGGGCCCACGAGCAGTACTTC. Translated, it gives CASSKQGAHEQYF.

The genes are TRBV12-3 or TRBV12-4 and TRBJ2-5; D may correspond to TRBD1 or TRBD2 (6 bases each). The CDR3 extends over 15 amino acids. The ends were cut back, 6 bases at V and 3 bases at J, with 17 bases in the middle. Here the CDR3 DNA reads TGTGCCAGCAGGATAGGACGGGGGCAGGAAGAGACCCAGTACTTC. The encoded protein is CASRIGRGQEETQYF.

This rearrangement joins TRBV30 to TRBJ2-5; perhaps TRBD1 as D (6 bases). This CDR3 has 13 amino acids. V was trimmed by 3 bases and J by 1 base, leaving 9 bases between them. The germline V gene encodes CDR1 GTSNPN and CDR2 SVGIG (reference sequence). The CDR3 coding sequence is TGTGCCTGGAGCCAGGGGCTCCAAGAGACCCAGTACTTC. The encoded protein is CAWSQGLQETQYF.

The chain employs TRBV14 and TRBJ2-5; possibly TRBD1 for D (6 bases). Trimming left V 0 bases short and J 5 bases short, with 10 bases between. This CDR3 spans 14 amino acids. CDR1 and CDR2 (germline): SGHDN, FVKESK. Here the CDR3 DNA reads TGTGCCAGCAGCCAAGATCTCGACAGGGAGACCCAGTACTTC. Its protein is CASSQDLDRETQYF. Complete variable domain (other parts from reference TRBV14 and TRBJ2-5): EAGVTQFPSHSVIEKGQTVTLRCDPISGHDNLYWYRRVMGKEIKFLLHFVKESKQDESGMPNNRFLAERTGGTYSTLKVQPAELEDSGVYFCASSQDLDRETQYFGPGTRLLVL.

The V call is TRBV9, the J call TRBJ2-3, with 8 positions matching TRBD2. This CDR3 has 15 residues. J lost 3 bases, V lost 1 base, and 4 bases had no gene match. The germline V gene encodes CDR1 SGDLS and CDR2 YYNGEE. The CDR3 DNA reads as TGTGCCAGCAGCGTACGGGAGGGTAGAACAGATACGCAGTATTTT. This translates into CASSVREGRTDTQYF.

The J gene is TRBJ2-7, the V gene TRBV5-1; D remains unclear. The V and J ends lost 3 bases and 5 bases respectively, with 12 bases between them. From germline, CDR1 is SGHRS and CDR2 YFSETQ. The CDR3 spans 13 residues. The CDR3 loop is CASSSPTLDEQYF. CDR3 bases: TGCGCCAGCAGCTCCCCTACCCTCGACGAGCAGTACTTC. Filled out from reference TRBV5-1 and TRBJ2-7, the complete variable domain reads KAGVTQTPRYLIKTRGQQVTLSCSPISGHRSVSWYQQTPGQGLQFLFEYFSETQRNKGNFPGRFSGRQFSNSRSEMNVSTLELGDSALYLCASSSPTLDEQYFGPGTRLTVT.

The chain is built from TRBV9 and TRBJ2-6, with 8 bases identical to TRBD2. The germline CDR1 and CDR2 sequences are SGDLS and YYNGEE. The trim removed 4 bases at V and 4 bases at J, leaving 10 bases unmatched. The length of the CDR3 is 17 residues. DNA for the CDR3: TGTGCCAGCAGCCCTCCGGGAGGGAGATCCGGGGCCAACGTCCTGACTTTC. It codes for CASSPPGGRSGANVLTF.

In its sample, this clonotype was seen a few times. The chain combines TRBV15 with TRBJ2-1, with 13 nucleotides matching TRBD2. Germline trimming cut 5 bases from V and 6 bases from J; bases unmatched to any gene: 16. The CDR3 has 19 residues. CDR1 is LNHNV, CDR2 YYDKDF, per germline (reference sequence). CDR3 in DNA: TGTGCCACCAGCCGGCGACTAGCGGGAGGCCCCCTTTCTCCCAATGAGCAGTTCTTC. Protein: CATSRRLAGGPLSPNEQFF.

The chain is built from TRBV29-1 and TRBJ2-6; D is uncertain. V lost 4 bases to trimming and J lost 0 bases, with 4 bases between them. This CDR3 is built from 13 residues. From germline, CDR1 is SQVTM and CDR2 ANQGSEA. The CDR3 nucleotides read TGCAGCGTTGTGGACTCTGGGGCCAACGTCCTGACTTTC. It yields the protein CSVVDSGANVLTF.